The rows below give T cell receptor beta chains drawn from one sample of a study of Siglec-9 on CD8 T cells in melanoma. TCRdb's table, derived via immunoSEQ multiplex PCR, lists solely in-frame clones and lacks some. The table includes tens of thousands of clones, less than 85% detected once. The specimen sequenced was Siglec-9- CD8+ T cells sorted from blood. The receptors shown here come from a human donor in good health. Each CDR3 is given without its conserved first and last residue. The size entry is marked missing in some rows and otherwise reads once, few, many or a size class.

V	J	size	CDR3
TRBV28	TRBJ2-2	few	ASRPLFLAGANTGELF
TRBV2	TRBJ2-3	once	ASSKSTSTDTQY
TRBV6-6	TRBJ1-5	NA	ASSLGNSQPQH
TRBV4-1	TRBJ1-4	NA	ASSQPGGATNEKLF
TRBV29-1	TRBJ1-1	NA	SGTGGSYTEAF
TRBV7-8	TRBJ2-3	NA	ASSLGKNRVGSTDTQY
TRBV19	TRBJ2-1	NA	ASSPTGGGFNEQF
TRBV9	TRBJ2-2	NA	ASSAVAGAANTGELF
TRBV11-2	TRBJ1-2	NA	ASSLDTRGGYGYT
TRBV13	TRBJ2-3	NA	ASSPGRSTDTQY
TRBV28	TRBJ1-4	NA	ASTGGEKLF
TRBV14	TRBJ1-1	NA	ASSQDEGANTEAF
TRBV21-1	TRBJ1-5	NA	ASSNVYRDRNNQPQH
TRBV7-9	TRBJ2-2	NA	ASRNGPETNTGELF
TRBV7-8	TRBJ2-7	few	ASSRTRPGQEDYEQY
TRBV7-9	TRBJ1-1	NA	ASRVNTEAF
TRBV27	TRBJ1-5	NA	ASSLIPVGYQPQH
TRBV27	TRBJ1-6	NA	ASSLFPAPGGRVAGSPLH
TRBV7-9	TRBJ1-1	NA	ASRDTMNTEAF
TRBV19	TRBJ1-1	few	ASTSSPGWTEAF
TRBV28	TRBJ2-1	NA	ASSPHGISYNEQF
TRBV23-1	TRBJ2-3	NA	ASSRGGFPGSRTDTQY
TRBV19	TRBJ2-5	NA	ASSILFRGLFESETQY
TRBV29-1	TRBJ1-5	NA	SVGTGDNHQPQH
TRBV19	TRBJ1-1	NA	ASSPLTSLWTEAF
TRBV7-9	TRBJ2-1	NA	ASSLLSSGDNEQF
TRBV28	TRBJ2-7	once	ASGKTGGAPYEQY
TRBV6-1	TRBJ2-5	once	ASSETGQGGETQY
TRBV27	TRBJ2-3	NA	ASSTSDTQY
TRBV10-3	TRBJ2-3	NA	AISERQGADTQY
TRBV5-6	TRBJ2-7	NA	ASSPRAQWVYEQY
TRBV7-7	TRBJ2-2	few	ASSLEASGAVSRTGELF
TRBV25-1	TRBJ1-3	few	ASSEPGHEKSGNTIY
TRBV27	TRBJ1-5	NA	ASSFSPGTDSNQPQH
TRBV30	TRBJ1-3	NA	AWSVGPTLTGAPGNTIY
TRBV19	TRBJ1-1	NA	ASSIARSLNTEAF
TRBV7-9	TRBJ2-1	NA	ASSLGNNEQF
TRBV5-4	TRBJ2-1	NA	ASSGAGTESSYNEQF
TRBV7-7	TRBJ2-6	NA	ASSDMRQSRANVLT
TRBV7-9	TRBJ1-1	NA	ASSLAAANTEAF
TRBV7-9	TRBJ2-5	few	ASSSSSGGLHQETQY
TRBV4-2	TRBJ2-1	NA	ASSHASGSNEQF
TRBV5-1	TRBJ1-2	NA	ASSGNLDRDMARGYT
TRBV5-4	TRBJ2-3	once	ASSLRRGATDTQY
TRBV18	TRBJ2-2	NA	ASSPGHSGELF
TRBV7-9	TRBJ1-1	few	ASSPPRITEAF
TRBV19	TRBJ1-1	once	ASSIRSGITEAF
TRBV28	TRBJ2-1	NA	ASSSRDLGTLGGEQF
TRBV7-9	TRBJ2-1	once	ASSPGQGPSYNEQF
TRBV10-3	TRBJ1-1	few	AITRGMNTEAF
TRBV28	TRBJ1-1	NA	ASSFLFRDRDTEAF